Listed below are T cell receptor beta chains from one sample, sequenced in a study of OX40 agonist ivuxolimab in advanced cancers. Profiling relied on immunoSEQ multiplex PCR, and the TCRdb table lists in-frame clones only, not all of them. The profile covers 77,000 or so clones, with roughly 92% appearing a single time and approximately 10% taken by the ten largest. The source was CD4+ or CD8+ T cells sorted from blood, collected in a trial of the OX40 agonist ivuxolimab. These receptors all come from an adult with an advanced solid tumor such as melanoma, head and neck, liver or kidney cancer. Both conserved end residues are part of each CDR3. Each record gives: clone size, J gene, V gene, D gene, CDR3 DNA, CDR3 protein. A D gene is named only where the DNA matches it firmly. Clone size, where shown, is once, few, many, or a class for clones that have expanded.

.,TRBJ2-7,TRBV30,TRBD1,TGTGCCTGGAACTATGGGACAGGGCACTACGAGCAGTACTTC,CAWNYGTGHYEQYF
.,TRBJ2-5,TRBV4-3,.,TGCGCCAGCAGCCAAACCCTGGCAGGACACCAAGAGACCCAGTACTTC,CASSQTLAGHQETQYF
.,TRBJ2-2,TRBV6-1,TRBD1,TGTGCCATCGAGGACAGGGGATACACCGGGGAGCTGTTTTTT,CAIEDRGYTGELFF
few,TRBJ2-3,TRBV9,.,TGTGCCAGCAGCGTTCCCCAGGCGTCAGGGTCGACAGATACGCAGTATTTT,CASSVPQASGSTDTQYF
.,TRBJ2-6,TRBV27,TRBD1,TGTGCCAGTAGGGACAGCACTCGGGCCAACGTCCTGACTTTC,CASRDSTRANVLTF
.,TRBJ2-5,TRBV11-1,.,TGTGCCAGCAGCTTACTAGAAGGCCTGGAGCAAGAGACCCAGTACTTC,CASSLLEGLEQETQYF
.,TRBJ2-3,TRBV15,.,TGTGCCACCAGCAGAGAACGAGCCAGCACAGATACGCAGTATTTT,CATSRERASTDTQYF
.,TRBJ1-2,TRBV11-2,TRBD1,TGTGCCAGCTCAACAGGGGGCTATGGCTACACCTTC,CASSTGGYGYTF
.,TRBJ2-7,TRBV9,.,TGTGCCAGCAGCGCCCCGGGGGCCTCCTACGAGCAGTACTTC,CASSAPGASYEQYF
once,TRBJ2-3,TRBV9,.,TGTGCCAGCAGCGTAGTTTATAATGGGGGGAGCACAGATACGCAGTATTTT,CASSVVYNGGSTDTQYF
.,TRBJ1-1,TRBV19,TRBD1,TGTGCCAGTAGTTTGGGACAGATGAACACTGAAGCTTTCTTT,CASSLGQMNTEAFF
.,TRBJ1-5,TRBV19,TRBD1,TGTGCCAGTAGTAGGACAGGGGAAGGGATCAATCAGCCCCAGCATTTT,CASSRTGEGINQPQHF
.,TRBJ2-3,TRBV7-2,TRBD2,TGTGCCAGCAGCGCCGGGACTAGCGGCACAGATACGCAGTATTTT,CASSAGTSGTDTQYF
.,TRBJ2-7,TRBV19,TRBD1,TGTGCCAGTAGTCCCTGGACAGGGCATGAGCAGTACTTC,CASSPWTGHEQYF
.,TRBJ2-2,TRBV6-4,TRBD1,TGTGCCAGCAGTGACGGGACAGGGAACACCGGGGAGCTGTTTTTT,CASSDGTGNTGELFF
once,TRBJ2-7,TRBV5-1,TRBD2,TGCGCCAGCAGACCTGGGACTAGCGGGGTGTACGAGCAGTACTTC,CASRPGTSGVYEQYF
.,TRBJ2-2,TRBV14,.,TGTGCCAGCAGCCAATCCGGGGTGGTCACCGGGGAGCTGTTTTTT,CASSQSGVVTGELFF
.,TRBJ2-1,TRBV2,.,TGTGCCAGCAGAGGGGGACACCAAAATACCTACAATGAGCAGTTCTTC,CASRGGHQNTYNEQFF
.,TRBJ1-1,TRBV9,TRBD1,TGTGCCAGCAGCGGCGGACAGGGAAAGGTGAGGACCACTGAAGCTTTCTTT,CASSGGQGKVRTTEAFF
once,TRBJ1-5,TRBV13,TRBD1,TGTGCCAGCAGCTTCCTAACCCCCGGGACAGGGGCCAGCAATCAGCCCCAGCATTTT,CASSFLTPGTGASNQPQHF
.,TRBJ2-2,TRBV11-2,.,TGTGCCAGCAGCGACGGGCGGTCCGGGGAGCTGTTTTTT,CASSDGRSGELFF
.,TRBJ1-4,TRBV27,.,TGTGCCAGCAGTTTGGGGGCAGAGGTTGAAAAACTGTTTTTT,CASSLGAEVEKLFF
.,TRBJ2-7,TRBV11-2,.,TGTGCCAGCAGCTTTTCCCCCTCCTACGAGCAGTACTTC,CASSFSPSYEQYF
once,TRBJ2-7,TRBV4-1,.,TGCGCCAGCAGCCAAAGTCTCTACTACGAGCAGTACTTC,CASSQSLYYEQYF
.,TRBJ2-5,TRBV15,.,TGTGCCACCAGCAGAGGGATCGCGGGAGAGACCCAGTACTTC,CATSRGIAGETQYF
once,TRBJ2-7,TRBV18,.,TGTGCCAGCTCACCACCAGGTCCAGGCTACGAGCAGTACTTC,CASSPPGPGYEQYF
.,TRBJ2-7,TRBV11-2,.,TGTGCCAGCAGCTTGGGTCAGGTTTACGAGCAGTACTTC,CASSLGQVYEQYF
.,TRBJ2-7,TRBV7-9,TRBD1,TGTGCCAGCAGCGGTCAACAGGGGCCCTACGAGCAGTACTTC,CASSGQQGPYEQYF
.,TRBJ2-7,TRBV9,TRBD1,TGTGCCAGCAGCGCTAGGACAGGGGACTACGAGCAGTACTTC,CASSARTGDYEQYF
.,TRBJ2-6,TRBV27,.,TGTGCCAGCAGTTTTTTATCTTCGGGACAAATCTCTGGGGCCAACGTCCTGACTTTC,CASSFLSSGQISGANVLTF
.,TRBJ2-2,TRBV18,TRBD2,TGTGCCAGCTCTCTCACGGAACTAGCGGGGCCGTACACCGGGGAGCTGTTTTTT,CASSLTELAGPYTGELFF
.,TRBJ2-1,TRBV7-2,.,TGTGCCAGCAGCTTAGTGGGTGGGGGACGACCCTACAATGAGCAGTTCTTC,CASSLVGGGRPYNEQFF
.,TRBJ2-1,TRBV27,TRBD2,TGTGCCAGCAGTTTTTTATCAGCGGGGAGCTCCTACAATGAGCAGTTCTTC,CASSFLSAGSSYNEQFF
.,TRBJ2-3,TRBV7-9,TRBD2,TGTGCCAGCAGCTCAGAACGGGCTAGCGGGGGGGCGAATACGCAGTATTTT,CASSSERASGGANTQYF
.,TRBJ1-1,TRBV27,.,TGTGCCAGCAGTGGGTCAGGGAACACTGAAGCTTTCTTT,CASSGSGNTEAFF
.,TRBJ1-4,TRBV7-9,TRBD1,TGTGCCAGCAGCTCCCAATCGGACAGGGCTTGGGAAAAACTGTTTTTT,CASSSQSDRAWEKLFF
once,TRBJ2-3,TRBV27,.,TGTGCCAGCAGTTATGGAGGTACGCAGTATTTT,CASSYGGTQYF
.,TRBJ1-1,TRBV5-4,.,TGTGCCAGCAGTTTTTGGGCAGGGGACACTGAAGCTTTCTTT,CASSFWAGDTEAFF
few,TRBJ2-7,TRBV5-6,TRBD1,TGTGCCAGCAGCCTCGGACAGGGCTCCTACGAGCAGTACTTC,CASSLGQGSYEQYF
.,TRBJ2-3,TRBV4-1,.,TGCGCCAGCAGCCAAAACCCCTCTAGCACAGATACGCAGTATTTT,CASSQNPSSTDTQYF
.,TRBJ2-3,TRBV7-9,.,TGTGCCAGCAGCTATATCACAGATACGCAGTATTTT,CASSYITDTQYF
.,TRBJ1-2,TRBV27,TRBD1,TGTGCCAGCAGTTTATCGAAATTAGCAGGGGGGCCTCTCCTATATGGCTACACCTTC,CASSLSKLAGGPLLYGYTF
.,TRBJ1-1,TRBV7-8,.,TGTGCCAGCAGCTTGTGGGCAGTGAACACTGAAGCTTTCTTT,CASSLWAVNTEAFF
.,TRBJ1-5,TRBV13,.,TGTGCCAGCAGCTCCAGGGCTGGGGGCAAAGGTCAGCCCCAGCATTTT,CASSSRAGGKGQPQHF
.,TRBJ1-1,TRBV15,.,TGTGCCACCAGCAGAGATCAGTTGGGGGGTGGGACTGAAGCTTTCTTT,CATSRDQLGGGTEAFF
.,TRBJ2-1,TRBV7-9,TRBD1,TGTGCCAGCAGCCCGCGGACAGGAAGGGGTCACAATGAGCAGTTCTTC,CASSPRTGRGHNEQFF
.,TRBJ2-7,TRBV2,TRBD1,TGTGCCAGCAGCCCCCCGGACAGGGACCACGAGCAGTACTTC,CASSPPDRDHEQYF
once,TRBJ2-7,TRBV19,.,TGTGCCAGTAGTATAGGACCCGGAGAGCCCTACGAGCAGTACTTC,CASSIGPGEPYEQYF
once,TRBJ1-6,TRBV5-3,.,TGTGCCAGAAGCTCCTGGAGCTCCTATAATTCACCCCTCCACTTT,CARSSWSSYNSPLHF
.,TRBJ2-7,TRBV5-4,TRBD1,TGTGCCAGCAGCACCCTAGACAGGGGGCGTTACGAGCAGTACTTC,CASSTLDRGRYEQYF
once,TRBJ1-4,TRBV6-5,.,TGTGCCAGCAGTTACACGGGGGCCCTAACTAATGAAAAACTGTTTTTT,CASSYTGALTNEKLFF
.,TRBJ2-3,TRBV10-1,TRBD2,TGCGCCAGCAGTGACCTTGCGGGGGGCCTTACAGATACGCAGTATTTT,CASSDLAGGLTDTQYF
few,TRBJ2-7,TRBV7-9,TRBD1,TGTGCCAGCAGACGGACAGGGTCCAGCTCCTACGAGCAGTACTTC,CASRRTGSSSYEQYF
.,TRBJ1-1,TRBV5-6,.,TGTGCCAGCAGCTGGGGTCCTGGAGGCACTGAAGCTTTCTTT,CASSWGPGGTEAFF
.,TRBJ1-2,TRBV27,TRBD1,TGTGCCAGCAGGGGACAGGGGGTGGCGAATGGCTACACCTTC,CASRGQGVANGYTF